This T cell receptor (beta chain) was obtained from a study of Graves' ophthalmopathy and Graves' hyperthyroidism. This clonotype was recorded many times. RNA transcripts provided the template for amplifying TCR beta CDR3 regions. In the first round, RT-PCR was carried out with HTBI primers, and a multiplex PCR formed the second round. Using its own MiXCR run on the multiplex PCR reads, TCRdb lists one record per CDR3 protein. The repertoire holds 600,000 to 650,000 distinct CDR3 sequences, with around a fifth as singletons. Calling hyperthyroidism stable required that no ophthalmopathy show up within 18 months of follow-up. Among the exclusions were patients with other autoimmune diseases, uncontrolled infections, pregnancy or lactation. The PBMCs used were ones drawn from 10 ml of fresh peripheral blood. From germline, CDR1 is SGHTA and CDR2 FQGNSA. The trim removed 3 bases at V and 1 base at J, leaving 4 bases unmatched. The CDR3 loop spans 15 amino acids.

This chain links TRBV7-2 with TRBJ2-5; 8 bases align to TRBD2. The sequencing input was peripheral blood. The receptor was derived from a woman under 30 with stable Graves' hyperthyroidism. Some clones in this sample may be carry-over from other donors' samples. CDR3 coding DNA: TGTGCCAGCAGCTTTTGGCGGGGGGCCCAAGAGACCCAGTACTTC. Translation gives CASSFWRGAQETQYF.